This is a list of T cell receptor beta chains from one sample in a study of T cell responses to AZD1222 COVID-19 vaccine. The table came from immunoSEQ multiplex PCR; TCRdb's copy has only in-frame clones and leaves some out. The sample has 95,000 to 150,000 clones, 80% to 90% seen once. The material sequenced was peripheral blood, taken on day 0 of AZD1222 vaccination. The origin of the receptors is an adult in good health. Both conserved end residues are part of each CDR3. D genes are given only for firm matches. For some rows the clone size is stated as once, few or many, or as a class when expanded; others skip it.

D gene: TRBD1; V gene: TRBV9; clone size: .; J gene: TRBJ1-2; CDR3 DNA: TGTGCCAGCAGCGGAGGACAGGGGACGCGCTACACCTTC; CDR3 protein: CASSGGQGTRYTF
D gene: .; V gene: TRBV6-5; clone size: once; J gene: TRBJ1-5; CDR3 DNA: TGTGCCGCCGGGGGTACCAATCAGCCCCAGCATTTT; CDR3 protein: CAAGGTNQPQHF
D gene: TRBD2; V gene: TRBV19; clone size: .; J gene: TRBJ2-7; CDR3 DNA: TGTGCCAGTAGTATACGGTCCGGGCTAGCGGAGTCCTACGAGCAGTACTTC; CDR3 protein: CASSIRSGLAESYEQYF
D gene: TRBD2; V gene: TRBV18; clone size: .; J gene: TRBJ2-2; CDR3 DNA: TGTGCCAGCTCACCCCCGGGACTAGCGGGAGCCGGGGAGCTGTTTTTT; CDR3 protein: CASSPPGLAGAGELFF
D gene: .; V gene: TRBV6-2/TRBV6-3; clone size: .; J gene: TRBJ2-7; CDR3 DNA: TGTGCCAGCAGTTACTTAATCGGAAGAAGCTCCTACGAGCAGTACTTC; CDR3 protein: CASSYLIGRSSYEQYF
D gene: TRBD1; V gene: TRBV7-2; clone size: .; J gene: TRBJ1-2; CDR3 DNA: TGTGCCAGCAGCCTGATGGGACAGGGGGACGGCTACACCTTC; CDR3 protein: CASSLMGQGDGYTF
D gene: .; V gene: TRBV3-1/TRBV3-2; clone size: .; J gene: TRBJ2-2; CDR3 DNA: TGTGCCAGCAGCCACCGGACTGGGGGTTCCGGGGAGCTGTTTTTT; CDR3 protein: CASSHRTGGSGELFF
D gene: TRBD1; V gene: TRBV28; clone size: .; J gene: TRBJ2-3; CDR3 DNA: TGTGCCAGCCATACCCAGGGACAGGGAGCAGATACGCAGTATTTT; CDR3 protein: CASHTQGQGADTQYF
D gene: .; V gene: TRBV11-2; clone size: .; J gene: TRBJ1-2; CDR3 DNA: TGTGCCAGCAGCACCACAGTGAGGAGCAACTATGGCTACACCTTC; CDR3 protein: CASSTTVRSNYGYTF
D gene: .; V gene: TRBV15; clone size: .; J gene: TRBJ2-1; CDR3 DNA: TGTGCCACCAGCAGCCGACAGATTTACAATGAGCAGTTCTTC; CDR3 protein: CATSSRQIYNEQFF
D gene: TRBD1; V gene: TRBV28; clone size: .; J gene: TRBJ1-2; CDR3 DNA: TGTGCCAGCATCGCCAGGGGGCCGAACTATGGCTACACCTTC; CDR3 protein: CASIARGPNYGYTF
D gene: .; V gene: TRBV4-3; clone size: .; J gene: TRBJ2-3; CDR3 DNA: TGCGCCAGCAGCCAAGTGTCCTGGCGAAGCACAGATACGCAGTATTTT; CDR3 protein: CASSQVSWRSTDTQYF
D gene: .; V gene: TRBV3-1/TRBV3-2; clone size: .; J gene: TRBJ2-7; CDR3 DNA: TGTGCCAGCAGCCAAAACCGCGGGACAATCCAGGACCACGAGCAGTACTTC; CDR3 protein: CASSQNRGTIQDHEQYF
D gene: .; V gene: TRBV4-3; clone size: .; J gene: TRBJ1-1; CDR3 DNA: TGCGCCAGCAGCCAGGGGCGGTTGTCCACTGAAGCTTTCTTT; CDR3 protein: CASSQGRLSTEAFF
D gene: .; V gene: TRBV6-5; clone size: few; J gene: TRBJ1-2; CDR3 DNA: TGTGCCAGCATCTCAACCAGGGCTGGCTACACCTTC; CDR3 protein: CASISTRAGYTF
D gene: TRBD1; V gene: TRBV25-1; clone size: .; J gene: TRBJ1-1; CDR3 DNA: TGTGCCAGCAGTGAGCCTGGCGGGACAGCCACTGAAGCTTTCTTT; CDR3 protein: CASSEPGGTATEAFF
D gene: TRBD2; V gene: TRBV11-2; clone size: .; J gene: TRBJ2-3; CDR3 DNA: TGTGCCAGCAGCTTAGTGTTGGCGGGGGGGCCTGAAGATACGCAGTATTTT; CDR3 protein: CASSLVLAGGPEDTQYF
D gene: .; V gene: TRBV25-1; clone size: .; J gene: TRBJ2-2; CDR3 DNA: TGTGCCAGCAGCCACAACTTGGGGAACACCGGGGAGCTGTTTTTT; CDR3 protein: CASSHNLGNTGELFF
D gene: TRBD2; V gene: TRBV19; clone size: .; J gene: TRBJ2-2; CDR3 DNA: TGTGCCAGTTTTGGGGCGGGAGCGCGAGAGCTGTTTTTT; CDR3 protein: CASFGAGARELFF
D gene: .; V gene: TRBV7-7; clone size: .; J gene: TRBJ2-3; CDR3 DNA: TGTGCCAGCAGCAAATCGACTAGCACAGATACGCAGTATTTT; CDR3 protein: CASSKSTSTDTQYF
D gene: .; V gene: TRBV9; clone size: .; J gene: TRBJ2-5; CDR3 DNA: TGTGCCAGCAGCCCCGGAGGGGGCATCTTCCAAGAGACCCAGTACTTC; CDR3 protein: CASSPGGGIFQETQYF
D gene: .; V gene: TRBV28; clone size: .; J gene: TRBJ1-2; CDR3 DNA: TGTGCCAGCAGTACGGGGGAGAGAGGCTACACCTTC; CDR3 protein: CASSTGERGYTF